The 14 T cell receptor beta chains reported below all come from one sample, sequenced in a study of T-cell memory formation after mild COVID-19. TCRdb ran MiXCR on the 5' RACE reads and lists one entry per CDR3 protein. The sample has about 340,000 distinct CDR3 sequences, less than 25% seen once. What was sequenced was PBMCs or a T cell subset sorted from them (not recorded which). The receptors come from a young man who had mild COVID-19 (a few samples of this study predate the infection). Cell type and time point are not known.

This clonotype was seen only a few times. The chain combines TRBV20-1 with TRBJ1-1; perhaps TRBD1 as D (6 bases). V lost 6 bases and J lost 0, with 20 bases in between. Germline CDR1 and CDR2: DFQATT and SNEGSKA (reference sequence). The CDR3 totals 16 residues. The CDR3 region is CSALGSMRGLNTEAFF. Here the CDR3 DNA reads TGCAGTGCCCTGGGGAGTATGAGGGGGTTGAACACTGAAGCTTTCTTT.

The V and J genes are TRBV5-1 and TRBJ1-2; the D gene is possibly TRBD1 (5 bases). V was shortened by 7 bases and J by 4 bases, with 17 bases between the two germline ends. This CDR3 has 14 residues. Germline values: CDR1 SGHRS, CDR2 YFSETQ. The CDR3 reads CASSPGSQGYGYTF. CDR3 sequence (DNA): TGCGCCAGCTCCCCAGGTTCTCAGGGCTATGGCTACACCTTC.

This clonotype occurred a few times. The rearrangement joins TRBV27 to TRBJ2-5, with TRBD1 matching over 9 bases. CDR3 length equals 14 residues. The germline CDR1 and CDR2 sequences are MNHEY and SMNVEV (reference sequence). The V segment lost 5 bases and the J segment 7 bases; nucleotides outside the gene matches: 8. CDR3 loop: CASSPSGTGRTQYF. In nucleotides, the CDR3 is TGTGCCAGCAGTCCCTCCGGGACAGGGAGGACCCAGTACTTC.

This clonotype was seen a few times. This chain connects TRBV6-5 to TRBJ2-6, with no clear D. This CDR3 region has 13 residues. Trimming left V 7 bases short and J 2 bases short, with 6 bases between. The germline V gene encodes CDR1 MNHEY and CDR2 SVGAGI. The CDR3 DNA sequence: TGTGCCAGCACCACCCCTGGGGCCAACGTCCTGACTTTC. It encodes CASTTPGANVLTF.

This chain connects TRBV6-6 to TRBJ2-1; 8 bases are shared with TRBD1. The CDR3 length is 14 residues. Trimming cost V 6 bases and J 8 bases; bases outside gene matches: 9. Germline V gives CDR1 MNHNY, CDR2 SVGAGI (reference sequence). Written as DNA, the CDR3 is TGTGCCAGCAGATCTCGGACAGGGTTTGATGAGCAGTTCTTC. Its protein is CASRSRTGFDEQFF.

This clonotype was recorded at least ten times. J is TRBJ1-1 and V is TRBV7-2; D is unresolved. Trimming left V 5 bases short and J 0 bases short, with 10 bases between. The CDR3 loop spans 14 amino acids. Germline V gives CDR1 SGHTA, CDR2 FQGNSA. DNA of the CDR3: TGTGCCAGCAGCCCCGGGGTCATGAACACTGAAGCTTTCTTT. Protein product: CASSPGVMNTEAFF.

This clonotype was picked up many times. The chain uses TRBV5-1 and TRBJ2-2; 7 bases are a match to TRBD1. CDR3 size: 15 residues. Trimming at V came to 7 bases and at J to 0 bases, leaving 6 bases not matched to a gene. From germline, CDR1 is SGHRS and CDR2 YFSETQ. CDR3 in amino acids: CASVAGTANTGELFF. The CDR3 DNA reads TGCGCCAGCGTCGCCGGGACAGCGAACACCGGGGAGCTGTTTTTT.

This clonotype showed up just a few times. The V and J genes are TRBV11-2 and TRBJ2-5, with a tentative D call TRBD2 (6 bases). V was clipped by 5 bases and J by 5 bases, with 15 bases between them. Germline V gene lookup returns CDR1 SGHAT and CDR2 FQNNGV. The CDR3 is 14 amino acids. The CDR3 sequence: CASSTWRGGETQYF. The CDR3 region has the DNA TGTGCCAGCAGCACATGGCGGGGCGGGGAGACCCAGTACTTC.

The J gene is TRBJ2-2, the V gene TRBV5-4; 9 bases align to TRBD1. With V trimmed by 4 bases and J by 4 bases, 5 bases remained unmatched. Germline CDR1 SGHNT, CDR2 YYREEE (reference sequence). CDR3 size: 15 residues. The CDR3 DNA follows: TGTGCCAGCAGCGCGGACAGGGGTTCCACCGGGGAGCTGTTTTTT. It codes for CASSADRGSTGELFF.

The J gene is TRBJ2-2, the V gene TRBV4-1; the D is unclear. CDR1 and CDR2 (germline): MGHRA, YSYEKL. The CDR3 sequence is 12 residues long. Trimming pared 10 bases from V and 7 bases from J, leaving 13 bases between. CDR3: CAIGNKGGELFF. The DNA of the CDR3 is TGCGCCATCGGCAATAAGGGCGGGGAGCTGTTTTTT.

This clonotype was counted between two and nine times. The genes are TRBV2 and TRBJ2-1; 12 nucleotides agree with TRBD2. Per germline, CDR1 SNHLY and CDR2 FYNNEI. The CDR3 runs 16 residues. Germline trimming cut 4 bases from V and 0 bases from J; bases unmatched to any gene: 1. DNA for the CDR3: TGTGCCAGCAGTGGACTAGCGGGGGTCTCCTACAATGAGCAGTTCTTC. Translating gives CASSGLAGVSYNEQFF.

The chain couples TRBV27 to TRBJ1-6; tentative D call: TRBD1 (5 bases). The germline V gene encodes CDR1 MNHEY and CDR2 SMNVEV (reference sequence). The CDR3 sequence is 11 residues long. Trimming shortened V by 7 bases and J by 10 bases, and 8 bases separated the two germline ends. The CDR3, as DNA: TGTGCCAGCACAGGGCACTCACCCCTCCACTTT. Its protein product is CASTGHSPLHF.

This sequence joins TRBV5-1 and TRBJ2-6; a possible D gene is TRBD2 (6 bases). CDR3 length equals 16 residues. Germline V CDR1 and CDR2: SGHRS, YFSETQ. Trimming left V 4 bases short and J 2 bases short, with 13 bases between. CDR3 DNA: TGCGCCAGCAGCGGCCAGCCTAGCGCTGGGGCCAACGTCCTGACTTTC. Protein: CASSGQPSAGANVLTF. Together with reference TRBV5-1 and TRBJ2-6, the CDR3 gives the full variable domain: KAGVTQTPRYLIKTRGQQVTLSCSPISGHRSVSWYQQTPGQGLQFLFEYFSETQRNKGNFPGRFSGRQFSNSRSEMNVSTLELGDSALYLCASSGQPSAGANVLTFGAGSRLTVL.

This clonotype was picked up a small number of times. The V and J genes are TRBV5-8 and TRBJ1-2; D is uncertain. Trimming cost V 0 bases and J 3 bases, with 9 bases left between them. The CDR3 runs 14 residues. Germline V CDR1 and CDR2: SGHTS, YDEGEE. DNA for the CDR3: TGTGCCAGCAGCTTGGTGGCTCTTTACTATGGCTACACCTTC. Translated: CASSLVALYYGYTF.